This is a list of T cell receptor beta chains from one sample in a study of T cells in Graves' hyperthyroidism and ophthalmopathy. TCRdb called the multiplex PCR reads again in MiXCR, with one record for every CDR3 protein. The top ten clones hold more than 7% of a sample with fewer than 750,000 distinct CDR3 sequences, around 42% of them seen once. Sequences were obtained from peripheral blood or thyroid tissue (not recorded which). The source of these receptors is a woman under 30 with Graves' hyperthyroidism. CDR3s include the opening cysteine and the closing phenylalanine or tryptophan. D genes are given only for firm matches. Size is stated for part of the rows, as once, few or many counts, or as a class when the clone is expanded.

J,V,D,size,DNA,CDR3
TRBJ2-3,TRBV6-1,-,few,TGTGCCATCAGTTCTCCCTCCCCGGATACGCAGTATTTT,CAISSPSPDTQYF
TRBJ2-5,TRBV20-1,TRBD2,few,TGCAGTGCTACTAGCGGGAGACGAGGGTACCAAGAGACCCAGTACTTC,CSATSGRRGYQETQYF
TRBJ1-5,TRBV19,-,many,TGTGCCAGTAGGACAGCTAGCAATCAGCCCCAGCATTTT,CASRTASNQPQHF
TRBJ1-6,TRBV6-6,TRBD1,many,TGTGCCAGCAGCAGGGGGCCGAGCTCCTATAATTCACCCCTCCACTTT,CASSRGPSSYNSPLHF
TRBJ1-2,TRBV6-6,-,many,TGTGCCAGCCTAAAGTCTCAGCGGGGCTACACCTTC,CASLKSQRGYTF
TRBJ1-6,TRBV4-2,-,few,TGTGCCAGCAGCCAGGGTGGAGCTCGGAATTCACCCCTCCACTTT,CASSQGGARNSPLHF
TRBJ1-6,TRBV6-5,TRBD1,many,TGTGCCAGCAGTTCCGTAGGAAAGACAGGGTGGTATAATTCACCCCTCCACTTT,CASSSVGKTGWYNSPLHF
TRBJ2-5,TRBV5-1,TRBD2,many,TGCGCCAGCAGCTCGGTAGGACTAGCGGGAGAGACCCAGTACTTC,CASSSVGLAGETQYF
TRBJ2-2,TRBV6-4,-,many,TGTGCCAGCAGTGACTCCTCGGTGACCGGGGAGCTGTTTTTT,CASSDSSVTGELFF
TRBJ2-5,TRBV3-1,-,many,TGTGCCAGCACCGACCAAGAGACCCAGTACTTC,CASTDQETQYF
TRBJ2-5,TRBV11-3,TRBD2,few,TGTGCCAGCAGCCCGAACGGGCTAGCGGGAGAGACCCAGTACTTC,CASSPNGLAGETQYF
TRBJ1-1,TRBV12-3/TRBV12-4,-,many,TGTGCCAGCATTTGGGGGTTTGACGCTGAAGCTTTCTTT,CASIWGFDAEAFF
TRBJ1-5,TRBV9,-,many,TGTGCCAGCAGCGTAGGGGGGGGGCAGCCCCAGCATTTT,CASSVGGGQPQHF
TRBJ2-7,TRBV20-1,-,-,TGCAGTGCTAGGGAGGAGCAGTACTTC,CSAREEQYF
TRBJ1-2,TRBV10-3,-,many,TGTGCCATCAGAGACGACACCCGAGCTAACTATGGCTACACCTTC,CAIRDDTRANYGYTF
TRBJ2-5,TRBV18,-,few,TGTGCCAGCTCACCGGTCCTGGGAGAGACCCAGTACTTC,CASSPVLGETQYF
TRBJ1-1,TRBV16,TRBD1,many,TGTGCCAGCAGCCAAGACAGGGGTGGGCATGGAGAAGCTTTCTTT,CASSQDRGGHGEAFF
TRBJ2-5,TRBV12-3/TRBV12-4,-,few,TGTGCCAGCAGTTTCTCGGCTTGGGGGTACCAAGAGACCCAGTACTTC,CASSFSAWGYQETQYF
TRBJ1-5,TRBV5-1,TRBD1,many,TGCGCCAGCAGTATCTCAGGGGGTAATCAGCCCCAGCATTTT,CASSISGGNQPQHF
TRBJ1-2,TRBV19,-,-,TGTGCCAGTAGCGAGGGAGGGATGAACTATGGCTACACCTTC,CASSEGGMNYGYTF
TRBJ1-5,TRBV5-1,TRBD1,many,TGCGCCAGCAGCTTGGTCCCAAGGACAGGGGGCTCCAATCAGCCCCAGCATTTT,CASSLVPRTGGSNQPQHF
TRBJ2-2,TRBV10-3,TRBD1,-,TGTGCCATCAGTTTGGACAGGGTCGGCACCGGGGAGCTGTTTTTT,CAISLDRVGTGELFF
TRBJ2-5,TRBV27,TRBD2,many,TGTGCCAGCAGGCCTGTCGGGAGGGCACAGACCCAGTACTTC,CASRPVGRAQTQYF
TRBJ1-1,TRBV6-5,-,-,TGTGCCAGCAGCGTATATAAGGGAATGAACACTGAAGCTTTCTTT,CASSVYKGMNTEAFF
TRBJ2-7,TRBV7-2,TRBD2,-,TGTGCCAGCATCTCGACTAGCGGGAGGGCCAGGAGCGAGCAGTACTTC,CASISTSGRARSEQYF
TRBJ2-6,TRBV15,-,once,TGTGCCACCAGCTCTCGGGCCAACGTCCTGACTTTC,CATSSRANVLTF
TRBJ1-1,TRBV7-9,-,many,TGTGCCAGCAGCTTTCTTGCACCTGAAGCTTTCTTT,CASSFLAPEAFF
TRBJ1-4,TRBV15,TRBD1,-,TGTGCCACCAGCAGCTATCCGACAGGGCCGGGGGAAAAACTGTTTTTT,CATSSYPTGPGEKLFF
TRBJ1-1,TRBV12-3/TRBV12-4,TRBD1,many,TGTGCCAGCAGTTTAGCAATCTTCTTCGGACAGGGTGGGAACACTGAAGCTTTCTTT,CASSLAIFFGQGGNTEAFF
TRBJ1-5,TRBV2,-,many,TGTGCCAGCAGTGAGTACAGCAATCAGCCCCAGCATTTT,CASSEYSNQPQHF
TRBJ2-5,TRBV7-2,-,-,TGTGCGAGCAGCTTAGGGGCAGGGTCCGATCAAGAGACCCAGTACTTC,CASSLGAGSDQETQYF
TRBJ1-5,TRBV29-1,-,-,TGCAGCGTTTTAGCGGGGCAAGAGACCCAGCATTTT,CSVLAGQETQHF
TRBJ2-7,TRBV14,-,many,TGTGCCAGCAGCTACGGCCTAGCCGGGGGCTCCTACGAGCAGTACTTC,CASSYGLAGGSYEQYF
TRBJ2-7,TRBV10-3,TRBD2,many,TGTGCCACCAGGACTAGCTACGAGCAGTACTTC,CATRTSYEQYF
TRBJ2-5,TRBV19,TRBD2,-,TGTGCCAGTAGCGCGGGACTAGCGGGAGTTGAGGAGACCCAGTACTTC,CASSAGLAGVEETQYF
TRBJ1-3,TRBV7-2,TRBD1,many,TGTGCCAGCAGCTCCCCTGACAGGGCCTCTGGAAACACCATATATTTT,CASSSPDRASGNTIYF
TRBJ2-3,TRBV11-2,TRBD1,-,TGTGCCAGCAGCTCGGACAGGAGCACAGATACGCAGTATTTT,CASSSDRSTDTQYF
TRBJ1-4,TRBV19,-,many,TGTGCCAGTAGTATGACGGCTCAGAGTGAAAAACTGTTTTTT,CASSMTAQSEKLFF
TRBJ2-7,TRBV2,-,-,TGTGCCAGCAGTCTCCGGGACTGGGTCTACGAGCAGTACTTC,CASSLRDWVYEQYF
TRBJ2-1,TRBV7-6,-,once,TGTGCCAGCAGCTTGGCTGCGGACTACAATGAGCAGTTCTTC,CASSLAADYNEQFF
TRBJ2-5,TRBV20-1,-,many,TGCAGTGCTTCCCGGGCGGAGAAAGAGACCCAGTACTTC,CSASRAEKETQYF
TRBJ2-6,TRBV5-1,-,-,TGCGCCAGCAGCGTCATGGGACGGCTCTCTGGGGCCAACGTCCTGACTTTC,CASSVMGRLSGANVLTF
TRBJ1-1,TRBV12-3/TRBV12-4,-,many,TGTGCCAGCAGTTTTAGACCTTTTTTCGGGAACACTGAAGCTTTCTTT,CASSFRPFFGNTEAFF
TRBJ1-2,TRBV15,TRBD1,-,TGTGCCACCAGCAGCTTAGAAGGGGGCGATGGCTACACCTTC,CATSSLEGGDGYTF
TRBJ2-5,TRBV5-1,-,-,TGCGCCAGCAGCTTGTACGCGGGGACGGTCCGGGAGACCCAGTACTTC,CASSLYAGTVRETQYF
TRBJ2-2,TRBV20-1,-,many,TGCAGTGCTGACCCGGACAGAAAGAACACCGGGGAGCTGTTTTTT,CSADPDRKNTGELFF
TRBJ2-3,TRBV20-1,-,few,TGCAGTGCAAGAGGTACTAGAGTATTAGATACGCAGTATTTT,CSARGTRVLDTQYF
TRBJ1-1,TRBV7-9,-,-,TGTGCCAGCAGCTTGTGGGGGGCCGAGAACACTGAAGCTTTCTTT,CASSLWGAENTEAFF
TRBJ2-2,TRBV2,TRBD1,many,TGTGCCAGCAGACCTACCGGGACAGCGAACACCGGGGAGCTGTTTTTT,CASRPTGTANTGELFF
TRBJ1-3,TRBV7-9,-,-,TGTGCCAGCAGCTTAGCCAGGGACACAGGAAACACCATATATTTT,CASSLARDTGNTIYF
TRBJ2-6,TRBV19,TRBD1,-,TGTGCCAGTAGTATCGGGACAGCGAACACTGAAGCTTTC,CASSIGTANTEAF
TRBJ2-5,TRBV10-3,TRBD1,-,TGTGCCATCAGTGGGGACAGGGGACATCAGCCCCAGTACTTC,CAISGDRGHQPQYF
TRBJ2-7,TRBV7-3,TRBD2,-,TGTGCCAGCAGCGAGGGACTAGCGGGGTACAATGAGCAGTACTTC,CASSEGLAGYNEQYF
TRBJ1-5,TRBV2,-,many,TGTGCCAGCAGTGTTTTGCAACGGGGCAATCAGCCCCAGCATTTT,CASSVLQRGNQPQHF
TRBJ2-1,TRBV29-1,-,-,TGCAGCGTTGACGGCAGAGGATATGAGCAGTTCTTC,CSVDGRGYEQFF
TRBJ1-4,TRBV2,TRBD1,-,TGTGCCAGCACCGCCGTGGGACAGGGGGTAGAAAAACTGTTTTTT,CASTAVGQGVEKLFF
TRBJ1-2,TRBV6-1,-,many,TGTGCCAGCAGTGCGTCCGGGGTCGGCTACACCTTC,CASSASGVGYTF